The source of this T cell receptor (beta chain) is a study of T cell changes during pregnancy in multiple sclerosis. V was clipped by 6 bases and J by 4 bases, with 22 bases between them. The length of the CDR3 is 16 residues. The germline V gene encodes CDR1 MNHEY and CDR2 SMNVEV (reference sequence). Only in-frame clones appear in the TCRdb table, and some are missing; sequencing was by immunoSEQ multiplex PCR. The table includes 90,000 to 100,000 clones, more than 85% detected once. The chain couples TRBV27 to TRBJ2-7; tentatively, D is TRBD2 (6 bases). The sample was peripheral blood, taken in the first trimester of pregnancy. The TCR comes from a female donor with multiple sclerosis, enrolled in a pregnancy study. The CDR3 sequence: CASSPQGGTLRYEQYF. The CDR3, as DNA: TGTGCCAGCAGCCCCCAAGGAGGGACCCTCAGGTACGAGCAGTACTTC.